This T cell receptor beta chain came from a study of blood T cell repertoires in COVID-19. Overall study context: Whether acute or convalescent, the COVID-19 samples came from the United States, Italy and Spain.

Germline V gene sequence: CDR1 SNHLY, CDR2 FYNNEI. V shed 11 bases and J shed 8 bases, with 18 bases lying between them. There are 12 residues in the CDR3. All enrollees were roughly 18 to 89 years old and from around 25 US areas. Participants had their cohort set by participant-reported clinical history. The authors' processing: Estimated nucleated cell counts came from reference gene primer amplification. TCRdb keeps only in-frame clones here, not all; method: immunoSEQ multiplex PCR. V and J calls and clone size are those listed in that table; D and trimming were worked out from the DNA. The sample comprises roughly 170,000 clones, around four fifths of which are singletons, and 3.6% rests with the top ten.

This receptor was obtained from a woman aged 45-60 years in a cohort exposed to, infected with or recovered from COVID-19 (not recorded which). Input material: PBMCs or T cells enriched from blood (not recorded which). V is TRBV2 and J is TRBJ1-1; perhaps TRBD1 as D (5 bases). CDR3 sequence: CASAGFGTEAFF. The CDR3 DNA is TGTGCCTCAGCGGGGTTTGGGACCGAAGCTTTCTTT.